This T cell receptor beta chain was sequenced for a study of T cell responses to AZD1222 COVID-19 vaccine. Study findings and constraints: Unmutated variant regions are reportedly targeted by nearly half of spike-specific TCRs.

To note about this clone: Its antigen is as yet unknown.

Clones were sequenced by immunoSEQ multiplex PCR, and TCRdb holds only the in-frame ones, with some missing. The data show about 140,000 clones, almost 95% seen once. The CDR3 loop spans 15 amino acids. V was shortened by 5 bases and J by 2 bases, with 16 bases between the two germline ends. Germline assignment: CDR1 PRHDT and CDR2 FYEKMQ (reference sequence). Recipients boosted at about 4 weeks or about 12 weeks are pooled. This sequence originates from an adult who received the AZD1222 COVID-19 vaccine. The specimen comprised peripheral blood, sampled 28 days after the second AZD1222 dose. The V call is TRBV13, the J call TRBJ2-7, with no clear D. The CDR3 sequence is CASSPIMGLTYEQYF. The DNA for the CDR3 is TGTGCCAGCAGCCCGATTATGGGCCTGACCTACGAGCAGTACTTC.